This is a list of T cell receptor beta chains from one sample in a study of vaccination effects on CD4 cells after COVID-19. Produced via immunoSEQ multiplex PCR; TCRdb's table is partial and in-frame only. This repertoire shows roughly 45,000 clones, around 78% found once; its top ten account for less than 14%. No antigen has been identified for these receptors. The sequenced sample was CD4+ T cells from PBMCs cultured with SARS-CoV-2 spike peptides, obtained before COVID-19 vaccination. The receptors were gathered from a human donor who received a COVID-19 vaccine. Each CDR3 is given with its conserved first and last residue. A D gene is named only where the DNA matches it firmly. Where a row states a size, it is once, few, many or the class of an expanded clone; other rows omit it.

J: TRBJ1-3; size: NA; D: TRBD1; V: TRBV6-5; CDR3: CASSLGGPGNTIYF; DNA: TGTGCCAGCAGCCTAGGGGGCCCTGGAAACACCATATATTTT
J: TRBJ1-5; size: NA; D: TRBD1; V: TRBV6-5; CDR3: CASIYRGPSNQPQHF; DNA: TGTGCCAGCATCTACAGGGGACCCAGCAATCAGCCCCAGCATTTT
J: TRBJ1-5; size: NA; D: NA; V: TRBV18; CDR3: CASSPLPSDQPQHF; DNA: TGTGCCAGCTCACCACTCCCCAGCGATCAGCCCCAGCATTTT
J: TRBJ2-3; size: NA; D: NA; V: TRBV7-2; CDR3: CASSLVRGRGDTQYF; DNA: TGTGCCAGCAGCTTAGTGAGGGGGCGGGGGGATACGCAGTATTTT
J: TRBJ1-2; size: NA; D: TRBD1; V: TRBV19; CDR3: CASGPDRGTRGYTF; DNA: TGTGCCAGTGGACCGGACAGGGGAACGAGGGGCTACACCTTC
J: TRBJ2-5; size: NA; D: NA; V: TRBV4-3; CDR3: CASSQGGGDETQYF; DNA: TGCGCCAGCAGCCAGGGGGGTGGGGATGAGACCCAGTACTTC
J: TRBJ1-1; size: NA; D: NA; V: TRBV7-3; CDR3: CASSLQGSNTEAFF; DNA: TGTGCCAGCAGCTTACAGGGATCGAACACTGAAGCTTTCTTT
J: TRBJ2-3; size: NA; D: TRBD2; V: TRBV6-6; CDR3: CASSPRRGAGGGADTQYF; DNA: TGTGCCAGCAGTCCCCGGCGGGGGGCGGGAGGCGGCGCAGATACGCAGTATTTT
J: TRBJ2-2; size: NA; D: TRBD2; V: TRBV3-1/TRBV3-2; CDR3: CASSQDKGLAGGGTGELFF; DNA: TGTGCCAGCAGCCAAGACAAGGGACTAGCGGGGGGTGGCACCGGGGAGCTGTTTTTT
J: TRBJ2-3; size: once; D: TRBD2; V: TRBV6-5; CDR3: CASRTSGGRDTQYF; DNA: TGTGCCAGCCGCACGAGCGGGGGGCGGGATACGCAGTATTTT
J: TRBJ2-2; size: few; D: NA; V: TRBV10-1; CDR3: CASSARTANTGELFF; DNA: TGCGCCAGCAGTGCTAGGACTGCGAACACCGGGGAGCTGTTTTTT
J: TRBJ2-6; size: NA; D: NA; V: TRBV9; CDR3: CASSVGGGQVSGANVLTF; DNA: TGTGCCAGCAGCGTAGGGGGGGGACAGGTCTCTGGGGCCAACGTCCTGACTTTC
J: TRBJ2-1; size: NA; D: NA; V: TRBV18; CDR3: CASSPRVAAYNEQFF; DNA: TGTGCCAGCTCACCAAGAGTGGCGGCCTACAATGAGCAGTTCTTC
J: TRBJ1-2; size: few; D: NA; V: TRBV2; CDR3: CASSEMDYGYTF; DNA: TGTGCCAGCAGTGAGATGGACTATGGCTACACCTTC
J: TRBJ1-2; size: NA; D: NA; V: TRBV7-9; CDR3: CASSFGTDGYTF; DNA: TGTGCCAGCAGCTTTGGGACGGATGGCTACACCTTC
J: TRBJ2-6; size: NA; D: NA; V: TRBV5-4; CDR3: CASRPQTGTGANVLTF; DNA: TGTGCCAGCAGACCCCAAACAGGGACCGGGGCCAACGTCCTGACTTTC
J: TRBJ1-5; size: NA; D: NA; V: TRBV3-1/TRBV3-2; CDR3: CASSQQGGQPQHF; DNA: TGTGCCAGCAGCCAACAGGGAGGTCAGCCCCAGCATTTT
J: TRBJ2-5; size: NA; D: TRBD2; V: TRBV24-1; CDR3: CATSDWGSGGTEETQYF; DNA: TGTGCCACCAGTGATTGGGGTAGCGGGGGGACTGAAGAGACCCAGTACTTC
J: TRBJ1-2; size: NA; D: TRBD1; V: TRBV27; CDR3: CASSSQGGRRNGYTF; DNA: TGTGCCAGCAGTTCCCAGGGGGGACGGAGAAATGGCTACACCTTC
J: TRBJ1-5; size: NA; D: NA; V: TRBV7-2; CDR3: CASSSDPFGNQPQHF; DNA: TGTGCCAGCAGCTCAGATCCTTTCGGCAATCAGCCCCAGCATTTT
J: TRBJ1-1; size: NA; D: NA; V: TRBV6-1; CDR3: CASSEGPTNTEAFF; DNA: TGTGCCAGCAGTGAAGGGCCGACGAACACTGAAGCTTTCTTT
J: TRBJ2-5; size: NA; D: NA; V: TRBV7-9; CDR3: CASSLEGVYQETQYF; DNA: TGTGCCAGCAGCTTAGAAGGGGTGTACCAAGAGACCCAGTACTTC
J: TRBJ1-6; size: NA; D: NA; V: TRBV3-1/TRBV3-2; CDR3: CASRTNSRNSPLHF; DNA: TGTGCCAGCCGAACGAATAGTAGAAATTCACCCCTCCACTTT
J: TRBJ2-3; size: once; D: NA; V: TRBV5-1; CDR3: CASSWLDPELNTQYF; DNA: TGCGCCAGCAGTTGGCTTGATCCTGAACTTAATACGCAGTATTTT
J: TRBJ1-3; size: NA; D: NA; V: TRBV5-1; CDR3: CASSPTGDSGNTIYF; DNA: TGCGCCAGCAGCCCTACAGGAGACTCTGGAAACACCATATATTTT
J: TRBJ2-3; size: NA; D: NA; V: TRBV5-1; CDR3: CASSFISGSTDTQYF; DNA: TGCGCCAGCAGCTTCATCAGCGGGAGCACAGATACGCAGTATTTT
J: TRBJ1-6; size: NA; D: TRBD1; V: TRBV27; CDR3: CASSSQGGLVNSPLHF; DNA: TGTGCCAGCAGTTCCCAGGGGGGGTTGGTAAATTCACCCCTCCACTTT
J: TRBJ2-5; size: NA; D: NA; V: TRBV12-3/TRBV12-4; CDR3: CASSSGETQYF; DNA: TGTGCCAGCAGTTCCGGAGAGACCCAGTACTTC
J: TRBJ1-4; size: NA; D: TRBD1; V: TRBV4-2; CDR3: CASSLTAGTGDEKLFF; DNA: TGTGCCAGCAGCTTGACGGCCGGGACAGGAGACGAAAAACTGTTTTTT
J: TRBJ2-2; size: NA; D: TRBD1; V: TRBV5-1; CDR3: CASSFNAGTGSNTGELFF; DNA: TGCGCCAGCAGCTTTAACGCCGGGACAGGGTCGAACACCGGGGAGCTGTTTTTT
J: TRBJ1-5; size: NA; D: TRBD1; V: TRBV27; CDR3: CASSLDRTSVWPQHF; DNA: TGTGCCAGCAGTTTGGACAGGACCTCTGTATGGCCCCAGCATTTT
J: TRBJ1-4; size: NA; D: NA; V: TRBV7-9; CDR3: CASSLPRGAESEKLFF; DNA: TGTGCCAGCAGCTTGCCGCGCGGGGCAGAATCGGAAAAACTGTTTTTT
J: TRBJ2-1; size: NA; D: NA; V: TRBV5-1; CDR3: CASSLLGRDNEQFF; DNA: TGCGCCAGCAGCTTGCTAGGACGTGACAATGAGCAGTTCTTC
J: TRBJ1-3; size: NA; D: NA; V: TRBV3-1/TRBV3-2; CDR3: CASSQTGNTIYF; DNA: TGTGCCAGCAGCCAAACGGGAAACACCATATATTTT
J: TRBJ1-4; size: NA; D: TRBD1; V: TRBV19; CDR3: CASSRQGSYEKLFF; DNA: TGTGCCAGTAGCCGACAGGGCAGTTATGAAAAACTGTTTTTT
J: TRBJ1-6; size: few; D: TRBD1; V: TRBV10-2; CDR3: CASSVGGQGNNSPLHF; DNA: TGCGCCAGCAGTGTCGGAGGACAGGGGAACAATTCACCCCTCCACTTT
J: TRBJ2-6; size: NA; D: TRBD1; V: TRBV5-8; CDR3: CASRRQGSAGANVLTF; DNA: TGTGCCAGCAGGCGACAGGGTTCTGCTGGGGCCAACGTCCTGACTTTC